Here is one T cell receptor beta chain with its context. Its antigen is as yet unknown. This PCR relied on a set of 60 Vbeta primers and 13 Jbeta primers. The repertoire was sequenced with immunoSEQ multiplex PCR; TCRdb's copy has only in-frame clones and lacks some. Seen here are some 150,000 clones, about 77% observed once, and the top ten hold around 1.5%. The CDR3 totals 18 residues. V lost 2 bases to trimming and J lost 0 bases; unmatched junction nucleotides: 9. The germline gives CDR1 SNHLY, CDR2 FYNNEI. This entry belongs to a study of cytomegalovirus exposure and HLA in healthy donors. Study results and caveats: Both high specificity and high sensitivity reportedly marked the classifier's diagnosis of cytomegalovirus status.

This sequence joins TRBV2 and TRBJ2-1; 8 bases align to TRBD2. The origin of this receptor is a middle-aged woman in good health and CMV-seronegative. The sample consisted of PBMCs. In DNA form, the CDR3 reads TGTGCCAGCAGTGAAACAGTTTGGCTAGCGGGCTCCTACAATGAGCAGTTCTTC. Translated: CASSETVWLAGSYNEQFF.